The source of this TCR beta chain is a study of blood T cell repertoires in COVID-19. The overall study: The origin of the acute and convalescent COVID-19 samples was the United States, Italy and Spain.

Using immunoSEQ multiplex PCR, the repertoire was profiled, and TCRdb retains in-frame clones only, with some absent. The sample contains fewer than 200,000 clones, roughly 87% of which appear only once. Germline V gene lookup returns CDR1 SEHNR and CDR2 FQNEAQ (reference sequence). This CDR3 contains 13 residues. Trimming stripped 3 bases from V and 5 bases from J, with 10 bases between. This clone was found once. The chain is built from TRBV7-9 and TRBJ1-1; D is possibly TRBD1 (5 bases). The specimen was peripheral blood. This TCR was sampled from a woman aged 70 to 79 with acute or convalescent COVID-19. The CDR3 sequence: CASSFGGKTEAFF. CDR3 bases: TGTGCCAGCAGCTTCGGGGGGAAGACTGAAGCTTTCTTT.